The 29 T cell receptor beta chains presented below share a single source sample, sequenced in a study of T cells after yellow fever vaccination. TCRdb reprocessed the 5' RACE reads with MiXCR, giving one entry per CDR3 protein. The data show roughly 60,000 distinct CDR3 sequences, approximately 7% seen once. This material consisted of CD8+ T cells sorted from PBMCs, taken on the day of the first yellow fever vaccination. The receptors shown here come from a man aged 18 to 35 who received the YFV17D yellow fever vaccine.

This clonotype was found many times. This chain links TRBV27 with TRBJ2-7, with 11 bases aligning to TRBD1. The trim removed 6 bases at V and 7 bases at J, leaving 11 bases unmatched. The CDR3 consists of 15 residues. Germline CDR1 MNHEY, CDR2 SMNVEV (reference sequence). Here the CDR3 reads CASRLRTGGSFEQYF. The CDR3, as DNA: TGTGCCAGCAGACTTAGGACAGGGGGCTCTTTTGAGCAGTACTTC.

The chain uses TRBV12-3 or TRBV12-4 and TRBJ1-1; no clear D gene. This CDR3 region has 14 residues. Trimming stripped 4 bases from V and 1 base from J, with 10 bases between. The CDR3 sequence: CASSWASTNTEAFF. The CDR3, as DNA: TGTGCCAGCAGTTGGGCCAGCACGAACACTGAAGCTTTCTTT.

Ten or more counts support this clonotype. This chain links TRBV12-3 or TRBV12-4 with TRBJ2-2; no reliable D call. The V end lost 5 bases, the J end lost 7 bases, and 14 bases lay between the germline ends. This CDR3 region has 14 residues. The CDR3 protein is CASSETGPSGELFF. The CDR3 coding sequence is TGTGCCAGCAGTGAAACCGGGCCGAGCGGGGAGCTGTTTTTT.

The genes are TRBV19 and TRBJ2-1; 9 bases are shared with TRBD1. V lost 3 bases, J lost 4 bases, and 4 bases stayed unmatched. CDR3 size: 15 residues. In germline, CDR1 is LNHDA, CDR2 SQIVND (reference sequence). The CDR3 is CASSIFGQGYNEQFF. CDR3 sequence (DNA): TGTGCCAGTAGTATCTTTGGACAGGGGTACAATGAGCAGTTCTTC.

The chain couples TRBV12-3 or TRBV12-4 to TRBJ1-4; 10 positions match TRBD1. V shed 6 bases, J shed 15 bases, and the junction held 4 bases outside the gene matches. The CDR3 has 11 amino acids. In DNA, the CDR3 is TGTGCCAGCAGCCCCGGGACAGGGGTGTTTTTT. Its translation: CASSPGTGVFF.

This clonotype has only a few counts. This chain connects TRBV7-8 to TRBJ2-7, with a tentative D call TRBD1 (6 bases). Germline CDR1 SGHVS, CDR2 FQNEAQ. The CDR3 contains 17 residues. Trimming shortened V by 3 bases and J by 2 bases, and 20 bases separated the two germline ends. CDR3 in DNA: TGTGCCAGCAGCTTCAAACCGGGACACACCGCGCCCTACGAGCAGTACGTC. Protein sequence: CASSFKPGHTAPYEQYV.

This clonotype has at least ten counts. The junction and the germline gene differ at one end; a read error may be behind it. The chain combines TRBV6-2 or TRBV6-3 with TRBJ1-1; 10 positions match TRBD1. Germline V lookup: CDR1 MNHEY, CDR2 SVGEGT. This CDR3 comprises 15 residues. The chain's CDR3 is CASSHKGQGNPEAFF. DNA for the CDR3: TGTGCCAGCAGTCACAAGGGACAGGGGAACCCTGAAGCTTTCTTT.

In its sample, this clonotype was seen many times. V and J are TRBV27 and TRBJ1-1; D is possibly TRBD1 (5 bases). V dropped 1 base and J dropped 3 bases, with 15 bases sitting between them. In germline, CDR1 is MNHEY, CDR2 SMNVEV (reference sequence). The CDR3 is made up of 16 amino acids. CDR3 sequence (DNA): TGTGCCAGCAGTTTATATTGGGAGGGGTCGGACACTGAAGCTTTCTTT. It yields the protein CASSLYWEGSDTEAFF.

J is TRBJ2-3 and V is TRBV28; D unresolved. This CDR3 is 14 amino acids long. The V end lost 6 bases, the J end lost 4 bases, and 14 bases lay between the germline ends. From germline, CDR1 is MDHEN and CDR2 SYDVKM. This CDR3 reads CASSSLEAADTQYF. The CDR3 bases are TGTGCCAGCAGCTCTCTCGAGGCTGCAGATACGCAGTATTTT. Using reference TRBV28 and TRBJ2-3 for the parts outside the CDR3, the full variable domain is DVKVTQSSRYLVKRTGEKVFLECVQDMDHENMFWYRQDPGLGLRLIYFSYDVKMKEKGDIPEGYSVSREKKERFSLILESASTNQTSMYLCASSSLEAADTQYFGPGTRLTVL.

Details on this clonotype: An end of the junction does not agree with germline; a read error may underlie this. V is TRBV4-3 and J is TRBJ2-7, with 7 bases lining up with TRBD2. The CDR3 covers 15 residues. CDR1 is LGHNA, CDR2 YSLEER, per germline. The DNA of the CDR3 is TGCGCCAGCAGCCCCAGCGGGACGCGAACCTACGAGCGGTACTTC. Encoded protein: CASSPSGTRTYERYF.

This clonotype turned up a few times. This chain joins TRBV7-8 and TRBJ2-7; TRBD2 might be the D (6 bases). CDR3 length: 13 residues. Trimming took 1 base from V and 7 from J, leaving 11 bases between them. The germline V gene encodes CDR1 SGHVS and CDR2 FQNEAQ. The CDR3 nucleotides read TGTGCCAGCAGCTTAGTGCTACGGGGGGAGCAGTACGTC. Translated, it gives CASSLVLRGEQYV.

This clonotype was counted ten times or more. The rearrangement joins TRBV12-3 or TRBV12-4 to TRBJ1-2, with 7 positions matching TRBD1. The trim removed 5 bases at V and 3 bases at J, leaving 12 bases unmatched. This CDR3 spans 16 amino acids. CDR3 protein: CASSTTIDRVDYGYTF. The DNA for the CDR3 is TGTGCCAGCAGTACCACCATTGACAGGGTCGACTATGGCTACACCTTC.

Of note for this clonotype: This likely comes from a read error, as the CDR3 has no conserved phenylalanine or tryptophan at its end. This rearrangement joins TRBV5-8 to TRBJ2-2; no reliable D call. The CDR3 length is 14 residues. Trimming took 3 bases from V and 6 from J, leaving 12 bases between them. Germline V gene lookup returns CDR1 SGHTS and CDR2 YDEGEE. This CDR3 reads CASSSGLSAGELFC. In DNA form, the CDR3 reads TGTGCCAGCAGCTCGGGTCTCAGCGCCGGGGAGCTGTTTTGT.

Many counts were recorded for this clonotype. The rearrangement uses TRBV7-6 and TRBJ1-2, with D possibly being TRBD1 (6 bases). V lost 5 bases, J lost 4 bases, and 11 bases lay in between. Germline lookup yields CDR1 SGHVS and CDR2 FNYEAQ. The CDR3 sequence is 13 residues long. Here the CDR3 DNA reads TGTGCCAGCAGCGAGGGGGGTCTCTATGGCTACACCTTC. Translated: CASSEGGLYGYTF.

The chain links TRBV11-2 to TRBJ1-1; D call uncertain. With 3 bases removed from V and 8 bases from J, the gap between germline ends came to 4 bases. In germline, CDR1 is SGHAT, CDR2 FQNNGV. The CDR3 has 10 amino acids. The CDR3 loop is CASSLEEAFF. The CDR3 nucleotides are TGTGCCAGCAGCTTGGAGGAAGCTTTCTTT.

This clonotype was picked up many times. The chain employs TRBV27 and TRBJ1-1, with 10 bases identical to TRBD1. Per the germline V gene, CDR1 is MNHEY and CDR2 is SMNVEV (reference sequence). This CDR3 is built from 15 residues. Trimming removed 4 bases from V and 6 bases from J; junction bases left unmatched: 8. The CDR3 region is CASSWTGGGFSEAFF. CDR3 bases: TGTGCCAGCAGTTGGACAGGGGGAGGCTTTTCTGAAGCTTTCTTT.

This clonotype has a count of ten or more. J is TRBJ2-4 and V is TRBV11-1; TRBD2 might be the D (6 bases). Germline V gene sequence: CDR1 SGHAT, CDR2 FQDESV (reference sequence). V dropped 1 base and J dropped 7 bases, with 11 bases sitting between them. The CDR3 consists of 14 residues. DNA of the CDR3: TGTGCCAGCAGCTTAGGCCATGGAGGGAACATTCAGTACTTC. It translates to CASSLGHGGNIQYF. The full variable domain, rest sourced from reference TRBV11-1 and TRBJ2-4, is EAEVAQSPRYKITEKSQAVAFWCDPISGHATLYWYRQILGQGPELLVQFQDESVVDDSQLPKDRFSAERLKGVDSTLKIQPAELGDSAMYLCASSLGHGGNIQYFGAGTRLSVL.

This clonotype appeared many times. The V and J genes are TRBV29-1 and TRBJ2-7, with D perhaps TRBD1 (7 bases). The CDR3 sequence is 13 residues long. V was shortened by 1 base and J by 5 bases, with 12 bases between the two germline ends. Germline CDR1 is SQVTM and CDR2 is ANQGSEA. CDR3: CSVEGQGEDEQYF. CDR3 in DNA: TGCAGCGTTGAAGGTCAGGGGGAGGACGAGCAGTACTTC.

This clonotype has only a few counts. This chain links TRBV6-2 or TRBV6-3 with TRBJ2-7, with D tentatively TRBD2 (7 bases). Between the trimmed V and J ends, which lost 5 bases and 3 bases, there was a span of 14 bases. The CDR3 length is 14 residues. Per the germline V gene, CDR1 is MNHEY and CDR2 is SVGEGT. CDR3: CASSPRGGDYEQYV. The CDR3 DNA reads TGTGCCAGCAGTCCGAGGGGGGGGGACTACGAGCAGTACGTC.

This clonotype has ten or more counts. The rearrangement links TRBV27 to TRBJ2-3; 8 bases line up with TRBD2. CDR1 and CDR2 from the germline V gene are MNHEY and SMNVEV (reference sequence). CDR3 length equals 15 residues. V lost 3 bases, J lost 5 bases, and 7 bases stayed unmatched. The CDR3 spells CASSLTGGRGDTQYF. The CDR3 bases are TGTGCCAGCAGTTTGACGGGGGGGCGGGGAGATACGCAGTATTTT.

This clonotype has just a few counts. This chain joins TRBV19 and TRBJ1-1; maybe TRBD1 (6 bases). The ends were cut back, 7 bases at V and 4 bases at J, with 19 bases in the middle. The CDR3 runs to 15 residues. The germline V gene encodes CDR1 LNHDA and CDR2 SQIVND (reference sequence). CDR3 amino acids: CASTITAGAITEAFF. The CDR3 DNA reads TGTGCCAGTACCATAACCGCGGGGGCGATCACTGAAGCTTTCTTT.

This clonotype was detected only a few times. The chain is built from TRBV7-6 and TRBJ2-1; D is perhaps TRBD2 (5 bases). The V gene lost 1 base and the J gene lost 0 bases, with 16 bases spanning the gap. The CDR3 covers 18 residues. Germline CDR1 and CDR2: SGHVS and FNYEAQ. The CDR3 sequence: CASSLDRGGGPSYNEQFF. In nucleotides, the CDR3 is TGTGCCAGCAGCTTAGACCGAGGTGGCGGGCCCTCCTACAATGAGCAGTTCTTC.

This clonotype was recorded many times. J is TRBJ2-1 and V is TRBV6-2 or TRBV6-3; no reliable D call. The CDR3 is 14 residues long. Germline assignment: CDR1 MNHEY and CDR2 SVGEGT. V was shortened by 0 bases and J by 4 bases, with 7 bases between the two germline ends. The CDR3 DNA is TGTGCCAGCAGTTACTCAATTAGTTACAATGAGCAGTTCTTC. Its protein product is CASSYSISYNEQFF.

This clonotype was counted at least ten times. CDR3 protein: CASSYSGSAVADTQYF. DNA of the CDR3: TGTGCCAGCAGTTACTCTGGTTCCGCGGTGGCAGATACGCAGTATTTT. The V and J genes are TRBV6-5 and TRBJ2-3, with no clear D. V lost 0 bases, J lost 4 bases, and 14 bases lay in between. The V gene's germline CDR1 is MNHEY and CDR2 SVGAGI. This CDR3 has 16 amino acids.

This clonotype was counted only a few times. The chain has TRBV4-1 and TRBJ1-3; 10 nucleotides agree with TRBD1. In germline, CDR1 is MGHRA, CDR2 YSYEKL. V trimming: 4 bases; J trimming: 4 bases; junction bases outside the gene matches: 10. The CDR3 runs 17 residues. The CDR3 coding sequence is TGCGCCAGCAGCCGAAAAGGGACAGGGGCGTCCGGAAACACCATATATTTT. Protein sequence: CASSRKGTGASGNTIYF.

This clonotype was seen many times. The gene calls are TRBV14 and TRBJ2-1; 11 bases are shared with TRBD2. CDR3 length equals 15 residues. The germline gives CDR1 SGHDN, CDR2 FVKESK. Trimming at V came to 4 bases and at J to 7 bases, leaving 6 bases not matched to a gene. CDR3 amino acids: CASSPLAGDGNEQFF. CDR3 DNA sequence: TGTGCCAGCAGCCCACTAGCGGGGGACGGGAATGAGCAGTTCTTC.

DNA for the CDR3: TGTGCCAGCTCACCACGCGGTTACGATACGCAGTATTTT. Amino acid sequence: CASSPRGYDTQYF. The V call is TRBV18, the J call TRBJ2-3; D not certain. CDR1 and CDR2 (germline): KGHSH, LQKENI. This CDR3 region has 13 residues. The V end lost 1 base, the J end lost 6 bases, and 8 bases lay between the germline ends. Combining the CDR3 with reference TRBV18 and TRBJ2-3 gives the whole variable domain NAGVMQNPRHLVRRRGQEARLRCSPMKGHSHVYWYRQLPEEGLKFMVYLQKENIIDESGMPKERFSAEFPKEGPSILRIQQVVRGDSAAYFCASSPRGYDTQYFGPGTRLTVL.

The V gene is TRBV4-2, the J gene TRBJ2-5, with D possibly being TRBD1 (6 bases). The CDR3 totals 14 residues. V gave up 3 bases and J gave up 2 bases, with 10 bases separating them. CDR1 is LGHNA, CDR2 YNFKEQ, per germline. CDR3 sequence reads: CASSHSGQQETQYF. CDR3 nucleotides: TGTGCCAGCAGCCATTCCGGACAGCAAGAGACCCAGTACTTC.

V is TRBV4-2 and J is TRBJ1-5; D possibly corresponds to TRBD1 (6 bases). The CDR3 covers 16 residues. CDR1 is LGHNA, CDR2 YNFKEQ, per germline. Trimming left V 1 base short and J 7 bases short, with 17 bases between. The chain's CDR3 is CASSQATAGVEQPQHF. The CDR3 region has the DNA TGTGCCAGCAGCCAAGCGACGGCAGGGGTCGAACAGCCCCAGCATTTT.